This T cell receptor (beta chain) was identified in a study of T cells in Graves' hyperthyroidism and ophthalmopathy. RNA transcripts served as the template for amplifying TCR beta CDR3 regions. In the first-round RT-PCR of the TCR CDR3, the HTBI primer set was used. TCRdb re-derived calls from the multiplex PCR reads in MiXCR, one entry per CDR3 protein. The table has some 500,000 distinct CDR3 sequences, around 15% seen once. CDR1 and CDR2 (germline): DFQATT, SNEGSKA (reference sequence). CDR3 length equals 13 residues. Trimming pared 8 bases from V and 4 bases from J, leaving 17 bases between. Whole-study findings and limits: Ophthalmopathy and stable hyperthyroidism were separated by a 13 V-J model.

For this clonotype: The antigen remains unidentified.

Source material: blood. This receptor was obtained from a woman in her thirties with Graves' ophthalmopathy. The gene calls are TRBV20-1 and TRBJ2-5; D call uncertain. In DNA form, the CDR3 reads TGCAGTCCCCTTAATTTAAACGGAGAGACCCAGTACTTC. Translating it yields CSPLNLNGETQYF.